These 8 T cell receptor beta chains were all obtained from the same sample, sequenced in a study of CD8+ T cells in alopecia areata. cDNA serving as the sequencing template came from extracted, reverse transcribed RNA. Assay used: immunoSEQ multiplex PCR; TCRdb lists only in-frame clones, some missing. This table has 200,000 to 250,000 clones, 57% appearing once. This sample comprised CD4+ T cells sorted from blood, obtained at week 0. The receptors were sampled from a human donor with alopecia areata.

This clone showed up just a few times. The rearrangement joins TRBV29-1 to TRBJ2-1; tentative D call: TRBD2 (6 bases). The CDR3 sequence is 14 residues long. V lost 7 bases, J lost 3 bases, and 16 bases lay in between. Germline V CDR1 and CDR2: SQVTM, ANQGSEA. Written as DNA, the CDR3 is TGCAGCGCTGCACACCTGGGGGGCTACAATGAGCAGTTCTTC. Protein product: CSAAHLGGYNEQFF.

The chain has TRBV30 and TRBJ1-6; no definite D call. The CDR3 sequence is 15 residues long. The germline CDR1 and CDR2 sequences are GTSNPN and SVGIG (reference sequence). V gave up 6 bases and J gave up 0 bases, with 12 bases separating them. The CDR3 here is CACRAQSSYNSPLHF. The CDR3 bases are TGTGCCTGCCGTGCACAGAGCTCCTATAATTCACCCCTCCACTTT.

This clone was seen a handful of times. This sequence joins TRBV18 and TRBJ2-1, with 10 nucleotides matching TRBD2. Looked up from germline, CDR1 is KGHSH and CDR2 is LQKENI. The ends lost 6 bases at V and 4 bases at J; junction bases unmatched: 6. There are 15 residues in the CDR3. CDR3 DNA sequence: TGTGCCAGCTCCCCCGGGACTAGCGTATACAATGAGCAGTTCTTC. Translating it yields CASSPGTSVYNEQFF.

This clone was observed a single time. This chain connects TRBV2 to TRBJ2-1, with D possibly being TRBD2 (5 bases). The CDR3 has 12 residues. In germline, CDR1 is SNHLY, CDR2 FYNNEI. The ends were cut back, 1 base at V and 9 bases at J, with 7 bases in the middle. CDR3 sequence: CASSEGRTEQFF. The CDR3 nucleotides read TGTGCCAGCAGTGAAGGGAGGACTGAGCAGTTCTTC.

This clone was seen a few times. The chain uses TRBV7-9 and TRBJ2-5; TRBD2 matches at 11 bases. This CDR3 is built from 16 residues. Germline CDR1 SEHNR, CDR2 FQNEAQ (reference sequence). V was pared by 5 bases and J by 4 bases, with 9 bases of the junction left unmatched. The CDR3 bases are TGTGCCAGCAGCCTAGATACTAGCGGGAGAGGAGAGACCCAGTACTTC. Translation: CASSLDTSGRGETQYF.

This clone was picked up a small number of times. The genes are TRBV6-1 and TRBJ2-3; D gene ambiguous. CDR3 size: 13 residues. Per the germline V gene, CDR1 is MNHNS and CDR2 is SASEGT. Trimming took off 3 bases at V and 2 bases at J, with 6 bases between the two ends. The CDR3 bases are TGTGCCAGCAGTGACAGTGACACAGATACGCAGTATTTT. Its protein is CASSDSDTDTQYF.

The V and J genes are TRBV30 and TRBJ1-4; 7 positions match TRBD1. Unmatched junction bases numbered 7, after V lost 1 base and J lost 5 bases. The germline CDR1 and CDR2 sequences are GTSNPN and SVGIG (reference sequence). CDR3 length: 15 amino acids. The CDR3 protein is CAWSAGTANNEKLFF. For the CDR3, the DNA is TGTGCCTGGAGTGCAGGGACAGCCAACAATGAAAAACTGTTTTTT.

Here the CDR3 reads CASSRPGGRSSYEQYF. CDR3 sequence (DNA): TGCGCCAGCAGCCGGCCGGGCGGGAGATCGTCCTACGAGCAGTACTTC. The rearrangement links TRBV4-1 to TRBJ2-7; TRBD2 aligns across 7 bases. V was pared by 4 bases and J by 1 base, with 10 bases of the junction left unmatched. The CDR3 covers 16 residues. The germline CDR1 and CDR2 sequences are MGHRA and YSYEKL.